A single sample is the source of the 21 T cell receptor beta chains below, sequenced in a study of T cells in Graves' hyperthyroidism and ophthalmopathy. What was amplified from RNA transcripts were TCR beta CDR3 regions. The HTBI primer set was used in a first-round RT-PCR of the TCR CDR3. MiXCR, applied by TCRdb to the multiplex PCR reads, yields one record per CDR3 protein. The data show approximately 590,000 distinct CDR3 sequences, about half seen once. The sequenced material came from peripheral blood or thyroid tissue (not recorded which). The receptors were sampled from a woman under 30 with Graves' hyperthyroidism.

This clonotype was observed many times. The chain combines TRBV29-1 with TRBJ1-1; 8 bases agree with TRBD1. Per the germline V gene, CDR1 is SQVTM and CDR2 is ANQGSEA. The ends lost 8 bases at V and 1 base at J; junction bases unmatched: 9. The CDR3 spans 14 residues. The CDR3 DNA sequence: TGCAGCACCTCGTGGGACAGGCCGAACACTGAAGCTTTCTTT. It yields the protein CSTSWDRPNTEAFF.

Only a few counts were recorded for this clonotype. V gene TRBV4-3 combines with J gene TRBJ2-5; 10 bases agree with TRBD2. This CDR3 region has 17 residues. Germline trimming cut 5 bases from V and 4 bases from J; bases unmatched to any gene: 13. CDR1 is LGHNA, CDR2 YSLEER, per germline. CDR3: CASSTYYSGLASETQYF. CDR3 in DNA: TGCGCCAGCAGCACATATTATTCGGGACTAGCGTCAGAGACCCAGTACTTC.

The V call is TRBV12-3 or TRBV12-4, the J call TRBJ1-1; no clear D gene. With 6 bases removed from V and 1 base from J, the gap between germline ends came to 9 bases. There are 13 residues in the CDR3. The DNA for the CDR3 is TGTGCCAGCAGCCGAGTCGGGAACACTGAAGCTTTCTTT. It codes for CASSRVGNTEAFF.

The J gene is TRBJ2-6, the V gene TRBV2, with 8 nucleotides matching TRBD2. Germline-derived CDR1 and CDR2 are SNHLY and FYNNEI. The CDR3 spans 13 residues. V was pared by 8 bases and J by 4 bases, with 1 base of the junction left unmatched. The CDR3 DNA reads TGTGCCAGCTTAGCGGGAGGGGCCAACGTCCTGACTTTC. This encodes CASLAGGANVLTF.

The V gene is TRBV7-8, the J gene TRBJ2-3, with a possible D match to TRBD1 (5 bases). Germline values: CDR1 SGHVS, CDR2 FQNEAQ. The CDR3 length is 14 residues. The ends were cut back, 1 base at V and 5 bases at J, with 10 bases in the middle. The CDR3 reads CASSLVSREDTQYF. The CDR3 nucleotides read TGTGCCAGCAGCTTAGTTAGCAGGGAAGATACGCAGTATTTT.

J is TRBJ1-5 and V is TRBV29-1, with 10 bases matching TRBD1. CDR1 and CDR2 from the germline V gene are SQVTM and ANQGSEA. V was pared by 7 bases and J by 6 bases, with 6 bases of the junction left unmatched. The CDR3 spans 13 residues. The CDR3 region has the DNA TGCAGCGCTAGACAGGGGGCGTTTCAGCCCCAGCATTTT. Translation gives CSARQGAFQPQHF.

This clonotype was counted once. The V gene is TRBV15, the J gene TRBJ2-6, with D unresolved. Trimming stripped 3 bases from V and 1 base from J, with 10 bases between. The V gene's germline CDR1 is LNHNV and CDR2 YYDKDF (reference sequence). This CDR3 contains 16 residues. The CDR3 is CATSSLDTSGANVLTF. Written as DNA, the CDR3 is TGTGCCACCAGCAGCCTTGACACGTCTGGGGCCAACGTCCTGACTTTC. Using reference TRBV15 and TRBJ2-6 for the parts outside the CDR3, the full variable domain is DAMVIQNPRYQVTQFGKPVTLSCSQTLNHNVMYWYQQKSSQAPKLLFHYYDKDFNNEADTPDNFQSRRPNTSFCFLDIRSPGLGDTAMYLCATSSLDTSGANVLTFGAGSRLTVL.

This sequence joins TRBV7-2 and TRBJ2-7; D is perhaps TRBD1 or TRBD2 (5 bases each). CDR1 is SGHTA and CDR2 is FQGNSA in the germline V gene. Trimming removed 5 bases from V and 7 bases from J, with 18 bases in between. This CDR3 has 14 residues. The CDR3 DNA is TGTGCCAGCAGCGCCGGAACCGGGGCGCGGGAGCAGTACTTC. It translates to CASSAGTGAREQYF. Supplemented by reference TRBV7-2 and TRBJ2-7, the full variable domain reads GAGVSQSPSNKVTEKGKDVELRCDPISGHTALYWYRQSLGQGLEFLIYFQGNSAPDKSGLPSDRFSAERTGGSVSTLTIQRTQQEDSAVYLCASSAGTGAREQYFGPGTRLTVT.

The rearrangement joins TRBV9 to TRBJ1-4, with D unresolved. Germline values: CDR1 SGDLS, CDR2 YYNGEE. With 5 bases removed from V and 6 bases from J, the gap between germline ends came to 20 bases. This CDR3 has 16 residues. The chain's CDR3 is CASSYVTTDAHEKLFF. CDR3 in DNA: TGTGCCAGCAGTTACGTTACGACCGACGCCCATGAAAAACTGTTTTTT.

This sequence joins TRBV2 and TRBJ2-5; 10 bases line up with TRBD1. The CDR3 loop spans 13 amino acids. Germline-derived CDR1 and CDR2 are SNHLY and FYNNEI. V dropped 6 bases and J dropped 5; count of bases not matched to a gene: 3. In DNA form, the CDR3 reads TGTGCCAGCAGAGAGGGACAGGGGGAGACCCAGTACTTC. Translated: CASREGQGETQYF.

The rearrangement joins TRBV2 to TRBJ1-2; no definite D call. V was pared by 2 bases and J by 3 bases, with 16 bases between. The germline gives CDR1 SNHLY, CDR2 FYNNEI. This CDR3 comprises 16 residues. CDR3 protein: CASSEQGRATDYGYTF. DNA for the CDR3: TGTGCCAGCAGTGAACAAGGGAGGGCGACTGACTATGGCTACACCTTC. Complete variable domain (other parts from reference TRBV2 and TRBJ1-2): EPEVTQTPSHQVTQMGQEVILRCVPISNHLYFYWYRQILGQKVEFLVSFYNNEISEKSEIFDDQFSVERPDGSNFTLKIRSTKLEDSAMYFCASSEQGRATDYGYTFGSGTRLTVV.

This clonotype was detected many times. The chain links TRBV7-9 to TRBJ1-2, with D unresolved. V lost 8 bases, J lost 0 bases, and 10 bases lay in between. The CDR3 runs to 13 residues. From germline, CDR1 is SEHNR and CDR2 FQNEAQ (reference sequence). The CDR3 loop reads CASQSETNYGYTF. The CDR3 DNA is TGTGCCAGCCAGAGTGAGACTAACTATGGCTACACCTTC.

This clonotype was observed a handful of times. The chain couples TRBV7-9 to TRBJ1-2, with D maybe TRBD1 (5 bases). The ends were cut back, 11 bases at V and 6 bases at J, with 16 bases in the middle. The CDR3 extends over 12 amino acids. Germline CDR1 SEHNR, CDR2 FQNEAQ (reference sequence). The CDR3 region is CAWSPLGDGYTF. CDR3 nucleotides: TGTGCCTGGAGTCCGTTAGGGGATGGCTACACCTTC. Filled out from reference TRBV7-9 and TRBJ1-2, the complete variable domain reads DTGVSQNPRHKITKRGQNVTFRCDPISEHNRLYWYRQTLGQGPEFLTYFQNEAQLEKSRLLSDRFSAERPKGSFSTLEIQRTEQGDSAMYLCAWSPLGDGYTFGSGTRLTVV.

This clonotype has only a few counts. The chain uses TRBV2 and TRBJ1-1, with a tentative D call TRBD1 (5 bases). Trimming cost V 3 bases and J 3 bases, with 20 bases left between them. CDR1 and CDR2 from the germline V gene are SNHLY and FYNNEI. This CDR3 comprises 17 residues. The CDR3 spells CASSERGELSVDTEAFF. In nucleotides, the CDR3 is TGTGCCAGCAGTGAGCGGGGGGAGTTGTCGGTGGACACTGAAGCTTTCTTT.

Concerning this clonotype itself: This sequence may be a read error, since a much larger clone differs from it by one base. The CDR3 region is CASSRQGRSGANVLTF. Here the CDR3 DNA reads TGTGCCAGCAGCAGACAGGGCCGCTCTGGGGCCAACGTCCTGACTTTC. The chain links TRBV11-2 to TRBJ2-6; 7 bases fit TRBD1. From germline, CDR1 is SGHAT and CDR2 FQNNGV. CDR3 size: 16 residues. V lost 5 bases to trimming and J lost 0 bases; unmatched junction nucleotides: 4. The whole variable domain, remainder taken from reference TRBV11-2 and TRBJ2-6, is EAGVAQSPRYKIIEKRQSVAFWCNPISGHATLYWYQQILGQGPKLLIQFQNNGVVDDSQLPKDRFSAERLKGVDSTLKIQPAKLEDSAVYLCASSRQGRSGANVLTFGAGSRLTVL.

This clonotype was seen a few times. The J gene is TRBJ2-7, the V gene TRBV12-3 or TRBV12-4; 12 bases are a match to TRBD2. This CDR3 region has 14 residues. V lost 7 bases to trimming and J lost 10 bases; unmatched junction nucleotides: 11. The CDR3 reads CASTLVLAGGQQYF. Here the CDR3 DNA reads TGTGCCAGCACTCTGGTACTAGCGGGAGGCCAACAGTACTTC.

This clonotype appeared a single time. At one of its ends the junction is not consistent with the germline gene, which may arise from a read error. The CDR3 coding sequence is TGCAGTGCTACTGGACTAGCGGGAGTTGAGACCCGGTACTTC. Its protein product is CSATGLAGVETRYF. This chain joins TRBV20-1 and TRBJ2-5, with 13 nucleotides matching TRBD2. Germline V gene data show CDR1 as DFQATT and CDR2 as SNEGSKA (reference sequence). The CDR3 has 14 residues.

The chain carries TRBV29-1 and TRBJ2-7; tentatively, D is TRBD1 (7 bases). Germline V gene data show CDR1 as SQVTM and CDR2 as ANQGSEA. The germline V and J ends were trimmed by 7 bases and 3 bases, with 13 bases remaining between them. The CDR3 extends over 12 amino acids. The CDR3: CSGRDSSYEQYF. The DNA for the CDR3 is TGCAGCGGGCGGGACAGTAGCTACGAGCAGTACTTC.

This chain uses TRBV20-1 with TRBJ2-5, with D perhaps TRBD1 (5 bases). Trimming pared 0 bases from V and 0 bases from J, leaving 8 bases between. The CDR3 runs to 14 residues. The germline V gene has CDR1 DFQATT and CDR2 SNEGSKA (reference sequence). The CDR3 DNA follows: TGCAGTGCTAGAGATCAACAGGACCAAGAGACCCAGTACTTC. Translating gives CSARDQQDQETQYF.

This clonotype was found a few times. The chain is built from TRBV20-1 and TRBJ2-7; D is tentatively TRBD1 or TRBD2 (5 bases each). The V gene's germline CDR1 is DFQATT and CDR2 SNEGSKA (reference sequence). CDR3 size: 14 residues. Trimming pared 0 bases from V and 7 bases from J, leaving 16 bases between. CDR3 residues: CSARDRLGEREQYF. The CDR3 DNA is TGCAGTGCTAGAGATCGTCTGGGGGAGCGGGAGCAGTACTTC.

The genes are TRBV5-4 and TRBJ2-1; possibly TRBD2 for D (6 bases). The CDR3 totals 13 residues. Germline CDR1 SGHNT, CDR2 YYREEE (reference sequence). V was pared by 2 bases and J by 7 bases, with 10 bases between. CDR3 bases: TGTGCCAGCAGCTTTGTGGAGGGGAATGAGCAGTTCTTC. Amino acids: CASSFVEGNEQFF.